This T cell receptor (beta chain) was identified in a study of blood T cell repertoires in COVID-19. Study-wide background: Samples of COVID-19 (acute and convalescent) were obtained from the United States, Italy and Spain.

The data were produced by immunoSEQ multiplex PCR, yet TCRdb's version contains in-frame clones alone and is incomplete. The repertoire consists of about 280,000 clones, with 85% occurring once and the leading ten covering approximately 12%. After removal of 0 bases from V and 9 bases from J, the junction contained 8 bases not matched to a gene. This CDR3 spans 15 amino acids. Germline assignment: CDR1 SGHVS and CDR2 FQNEAQ. Sequencing was carried out using peripheral blood. The TCR comes from a human donor in a cohort sampled during active COVID-19. This chain links TRBV7-8 with TRBJ2-1; 7 bases are a match to TRBD2. The CDR3: CASSLASGEGREQFF. CDR3 DNA sequence: TGTGCCAGCAGCTTAGCTAGTGGGGAGGGCCGTGAGCAGTTCTTC. Filled out from reference TRBV7-8 and TRBJ2-1, the complete variable domain reads GAGVSQSPRYKVAKRGQDVALRCDPISGHVSLFWYQQALGQGPEFLTYFQNEAQLDKSGLPSDRFFAERPEGSVSTLKIQRTQQEDSAVYLCASSLASGEGREQFFGPGTRLTVL.